This TCR beta chain was identified in a study of beta chain features in type 1 diabetes. Overall study: Sorted cell examination encompassed approximately 110 million cells across all samples. Regarding the study as a whole: Insertions were fewer and deletions more numerous at VDJ junctions in type 1 diabetes patients. People with Type 1 diabetes carried modestly yet significantly shorter TCRB CDR3s in all four CD4+ subsets.

About this clone: What it binds is unknown.

The study reverse transcribed the entire isolated RNA, so it sequenced expressed TCRB transcripts. The method was immunoSEQ multiplex PCR; TCRdb's version includes in-frame clones alone and lacks a portion of them. The table has some 370,000 clones, over 9% seen once. CDR3 length equals 16 residues. V lost 6 bases, J lost 1 base, and 8 bases stayed unmatched. The germline V gene has CDR1 MNHEY and CDR2 SMNVEV (reference sequence). The source material was central memory CD4+ T cells from blood. The sequence derives from a young man with type 1 diabetes. The genes are TRBV27 and TRBJ1-5; TRBD1 matches 8 bases. In DNA, the CDR3 is TGTGCCAGCAGGCGGGGAACAGGGGGGAGCAATCAGCCCCAGCATTTT. This encodes CASRRGTGGSNQPQHF.